These T cell receptor beta chains were read from a single sample in a study of T cells in Graves' hyperthyroidism and ophthalmopathy. TCRdb used MiXCR to reprocess the multiplex PCR reads, holding one entry per CDR3 protein. The table has over 700,000 distinct CDR3 sequences, roughly a third seen once. The material sequenced was blood. These TCRs come from a woman in her thirties or forties with Graves' hyperthyroidism. CDR3s include the opening cysteine and the closing phenylalanine or tryptophan. The D gene is left open where the match is weak. Some rows have no size entry. The others give once, few or many, or a class for an expanded clone.

d_call,v_call,j_call,clone_size,cdr3_aa,cdr3_nt
NA,TRBV4-3,TRBJ2-7,many,CASSQERDDGYEQYF,TGCGCCAGCAGCCAAGAACGGGACGACGGTTACGAGCAGTACTTC
NA,TRBV5-1,TRBJ2-7,few,CASSLGAPSPEQYF,TGCGCCAGCAGCTTGGGGGCCCCTTCCCCCGAGCAGTACTTC
NA,TRBV7-6,TRBJ2-7,few,CASSLQGISEQYF,TGTGCCAGCAGCCTACAGGGAATCTCCGAGCAGTACTTC
NA,TRBV20-1,TRBJ1-2,NA,CSAGGGVDYGYTF,TGCAGTGCCGGAGGGGGGGTGGACTATGGCTACACCTTC
TRBD1,TRBV2,TRBJ1-5,few,CASSEQGRKGQPQHF,TGTGCCAGCAGCGAACAGGGGAGGAAAGGTCAGCCCCAGCATTTT
NA,TRBV29-1,TRBJ1-5,NA,CSVGTQNQPQHF,TGCAGCGTTGGAACCCAAAATCAGCCCCAGCATTTT
NA,TRBV7-6,TRBJ1-1,NA,CASSLSRTQNTEAFF,TGTGCCAGCAGTTTATCTAGGACGCAGAACACTGAAGCTTTCTTT
NA,TRBV7-9,TRBJ2-7,NA,CANRSTGIYEQYF,TGTGCCAACAGATCCACAGGGATCTACGAGCAGTACTTC
NA,TRBV7-2,TRBJ2-2,many,CASSLARDRELFF,TGTGCCAGCAGCTTAGCGAGGGACCGGGAGCTGTTTTTT
NA,TRBV12-3/TRBV12-4,TRBJ1-5,NA,CASSFSPAGDGNQPQHF,TGTGCCAGCAGTTTTTCGCCCGCGGGGGATGGAAATCAGCCCCAGCATTTT
NA,TRBV7-9,TRBJ1-2,many,CASSLGDKGRTF,TGTGCCAGCAGCTTAGGGGACAAAGGTCGCACCTTC
TRBD1,TRBV11-2,TRBJ1-5,NA,CASSPGQGHQPQHF,TGTGCCAGCAGCCCAGGACAGGGTCACCAGCCCCAGCATTTT
NA,TRBV27,TRBJ2-5,once,CASSLTLDGTQYF,TGTGCCAGCAGTTTAACCCTTGATGGGACCCAGTACTTC
TRBD1,TRBV12-5,TRBJ1-5,NA,CASGSDRVEGQPQHF,TGTGCTAGTGGTTCCGACAGGGTTGAAGGGCAGCCCCAGCATTTT
NA,TRBV7-2,TRBJ1-1,many,CASSLKQGLTEAFF,TGTGCCAGCAGCTTAAAACAGGGCCTCACTGAAGCTTTCTTT
TRBD2,TRBV15,TRBJ2-5,NA,CATSRVPSGQETQYF,TGTGCCACCAGCAGAGTACCTAGCGGTCAAGAGACCCAGTACTTC
NA,TRBV20-1,TRBJ1-1,once,CSAPRKLTEAFF,TGCAGTGCTCCACGTAAGCTCACTGAAGCTTTCTTT
NA,TRBV10-3,TRBJ1-1,NA,CAISESTWVVGTEAFF,TGTGCCATCAGTGAGTCGACATGGGTAGTGGGCACTGAAGCTTTCTTT
TRBD2,TRBV6-1,TRBJ2-5,NA,CASSEMASGGRGTQYF,TGTGCCAGCAGTGAAATGGCTAGCGGGGGCCGGGGGACCCAGTACTTC
NA,TRBV9,TRBJ1-1,NA,CASSQSYGTVAFF,TGTGCCAGCAGCCAATCCTACGGCACGGTGGCTTTCTTT
NA,TRBV7-8,TRBJ2-6,NA,CASSLWRTVWFFSGANVLTF,TGTGCCAGCAGCTTGTGGAGGACAGTCTGGTTTTTCTCTGGGGCCAACGTCCTGACTTTC
NA,TRBV5-1,TRBJ2-2,once,CANSPEGAGELFF,TGCGCCAACAGCCCGGAGGGGGCCGGGGAGCTGTTTTTT
NA,TRBV4-1,TRBJ1-4,NA,CASSREGGAGRSWGEKLFF,TGCGCCAGCAGCCGGGAGGGTGGGGCAGGGCGGTCTTGGGGTGAAAAACTGTTTTTT
TRBD1,TRBV5-6,TRBJ2-5,few,CASSLEQGYRETQYF,TGTGCCAGCAGCTTGGAACAGGGGTACCGTGAGACCCAGTACTTC
NA,TRBV2,TRBJ1-2,many,CASSEAGGRGGYTF,TGTGCCAGCAGTGAAGCGGGGGGACGTGGTGGCTACACCTTC
TRBD1,TRBV13,TRBJ2-7,many,CASSYDRGDEQYF,TGTGCCAGCAGTTACGACAGGGGCGACGAGCAGTACTTC
NA,TRBV7-9,TRBJ1-6,NA,CASSLHGPLDSPLHF,TGTGCCAGCAGCTTACATGGACCCCTGGATTCACCCCTCCACTTT
NA,TRBV19,TRBJ2-7,many,CASSLQDGTYEQYF,TGTGCCAGTAGTCTCCAGGACGGGACCTACGAGCAGTACTTC
NA,TRBV19,TRBJ1-5,NA,CASTRVHFNQPQHF,TGTGCCAGTACCAGGGTGCACTTCAATCAGCCCCAGCATTTT
NA,TRBV19,TRBJ1-2,many,CASSIDRFRGYGYTF,TGTGCCAGTAGTATAGATCGTTTCCGGGGTTATGGCTACACCTTC
NA,TRBV4-1,TRBJ1-5,NA,CASSQEIGYSNQPQHF,TGCGCCAGCAGCCAAGAAATCGGTTATAGCAATCAGCCCCAGCATTTT
TRBD1,TRBV10-3,TRBJ2-2,NA,CAISSVTGGFTGELFF,TGTGCCATCAGTTCCGTGACAGGGGGCTTCACCGGGGAGCTGTTTTTT
NA,TRBV6-2/TRBV6-3,TRBJ2-5,few,CASSYTPRGETQYF,TGTGCCAGCAGTTACACGCCCAGGGGAGAGACCCAGTACTTC
NA,TRBV19,TRBJ1-5,NA,CASDWGNQPQHF,TGTGCCAGTGATTGGGGCAATCAGCCCCAGCATTTT
TRBD1,TRBV7-2,TRBJ2-5,many,CASSRPPQGAEETQYF,TGTGCCAGCAGCCGACCACCCCAGGGGGCCGAGGAGACCCAGTACTTC
NA,TRBV7-2,TRBJ1-6,many,CASSLAMPGTSPLHF,TGTGCCAGCAGCTTAGCGATGCCAGGGACTTCACCCCTCCACTTT
NA,TRBV20-1,TRBJ2-5,NA,CSAPQGKETQYF,TGCAGTGCTCCGCAGGGGAAAGAGACCCAGTACTTC
NA,TRBV12-3/TRBV12-4,TRBJ1-3,few,CASSLWQPISGNTIYF,TGTGCCAGCAGTTTATGGCAGCCGATCTCTGGAAACACCATATATTTT
TRBD1,TRBV10-2,TRBJ2-6,few,CASMKGGQGIEAF,TGCGCCAGCATGAAGGGGGGACAGGGTATTGAAGCTTTC
NA,TRBV15,TRBJ2-7,NA,CATSRGGASSYEQYF,TGTGCCACCAGCAGAGGAGGGGCTAGCTCCTACGAGCAGTACTTC
NA,TRBV20-1,TRBJ1-1,many,CSARDRSNTEAFF,TGCAGTGCTAGGGACCGATCGAACACTGAAGCTTTCTTT
TRBD1,TRBV5-4,TRBJ1-2,many,CASSLDRGHNGYTF,TGTGCCAGCAGCTTGGACAGGGGGCATAATGGCTACACCTTC
NA,TRBV7-2,TRBJ2-5,NA,CASSPGVVQTIRQYF,TGTGCCAGCAGCCCGGGGGTGGTCCAGACGATACGCCAGTACTTC
NA,TRBV15,TRBJ2-3,NA,CATSRGRDTDTQYF,TGTGCCACCAGCAGAGGTAGGGACACAGATACGCAGTATTTT
TRBD2,TRBV5-1,TRBJ2-1,NA,CASSPGTSDGNEQFF,TGCGCCAGCAGCCCCGGGACTAGCGACGGCAATGAGCAGTTCTTC
NA,TRBV9,TRBJ1-1,few,CASSGLNNTEAFF,TGTGCCAGCAGCGGACTGAATAACACTGAAGCTTTCTTT
NA,TRBV7-9,TRBJ1-4,once,CASSATGDGYEKLFF,TGTGCCAGCAGTGCCACGGGGGACGGGTATGAAAAACTGTTTTTT
NA,TRBV7-9,TRBJ2-3,few,CASSLEPMEYF,TGTGCCAGCAGCTTAGAGCCCATGGAGTATTTT
NA,TRBV12-3/TRBV12-4,TRBJ2-2,few,CASSFFGAGELFF,NA
NA,TRBV6-2/TRBV6-3,TRBJ1-2,NA,CASSAPGFGGYTF,TGTGCCAGCAGTGCGCCGGGGTTCGGGGGCTACACCTTC
NA,TRBV7-9,TRBJ2-5,NA,CASSFYICSAMGLVGKETQYF,NA
TRBD1,TRBV7-9,TRBJ1-2,NA,CASSSEQGAGGYTF,TGTGCCAGCAGCTCGGAACAGGGGGCTGGCGGCTACACCTTC
TRBD2,TRBV10-3,TRBJ2-5,many,CAISKGTSGEVEETQYF,TGTGCCATCAGCAAAGGGACTAGCGGGGAGGTGGAAGAGACCCAGTACTTC
NA,TRBV20-1,TRBJ1-4,many,CSARHRAGNEKLFF,TGCAGTGCTAGACACCGAGCGGGCAATGAAAAACTGTTTTTT
TRBD1,TRBV10-2,TRBJ2-7,many,CASRAGQGYESSYEQYF,TGCGCCAGCCGGGCGGGACAGGGGTACGAAAGCTCCTACGAGCAGTACTTC